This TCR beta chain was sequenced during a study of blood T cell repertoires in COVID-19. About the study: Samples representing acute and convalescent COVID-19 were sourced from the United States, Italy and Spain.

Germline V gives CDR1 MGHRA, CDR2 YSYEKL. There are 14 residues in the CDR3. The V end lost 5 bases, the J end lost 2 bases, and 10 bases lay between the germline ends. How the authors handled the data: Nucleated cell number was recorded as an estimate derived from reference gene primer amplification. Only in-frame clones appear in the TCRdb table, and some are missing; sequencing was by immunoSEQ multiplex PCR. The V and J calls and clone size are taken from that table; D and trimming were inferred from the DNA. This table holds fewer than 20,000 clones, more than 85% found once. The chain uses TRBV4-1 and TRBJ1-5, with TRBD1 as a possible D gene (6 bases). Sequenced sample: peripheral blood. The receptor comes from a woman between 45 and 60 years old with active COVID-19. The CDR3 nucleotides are TGCGCCAGCAGCTATAGACAGGGCAATCAGCCCCAGCATTTT. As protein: CASSYRQGNQPQHF.